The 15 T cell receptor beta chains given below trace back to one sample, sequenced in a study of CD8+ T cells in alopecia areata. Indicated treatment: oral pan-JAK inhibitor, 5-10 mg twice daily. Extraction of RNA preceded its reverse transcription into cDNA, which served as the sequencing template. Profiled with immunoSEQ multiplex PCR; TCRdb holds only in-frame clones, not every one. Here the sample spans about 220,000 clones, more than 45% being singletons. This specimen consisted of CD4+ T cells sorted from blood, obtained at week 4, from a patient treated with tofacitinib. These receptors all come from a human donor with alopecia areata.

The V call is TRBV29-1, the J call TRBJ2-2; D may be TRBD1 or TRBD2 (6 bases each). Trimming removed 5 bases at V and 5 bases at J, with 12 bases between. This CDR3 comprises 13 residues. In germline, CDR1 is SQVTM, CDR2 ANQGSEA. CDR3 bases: TGCAGCGTTTTGGGGGGCCGAACCGGGGAGCTGTTTTTT. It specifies CSVLGGRTGELFF.

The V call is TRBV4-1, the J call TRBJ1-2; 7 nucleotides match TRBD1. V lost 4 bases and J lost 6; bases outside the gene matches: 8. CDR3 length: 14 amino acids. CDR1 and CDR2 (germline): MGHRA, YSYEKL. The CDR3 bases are TGCGCCAGCAGCCTAGACAGGGCTGGGGATGGCTACACCTTC. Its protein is CASSLDRAGDGYTF.

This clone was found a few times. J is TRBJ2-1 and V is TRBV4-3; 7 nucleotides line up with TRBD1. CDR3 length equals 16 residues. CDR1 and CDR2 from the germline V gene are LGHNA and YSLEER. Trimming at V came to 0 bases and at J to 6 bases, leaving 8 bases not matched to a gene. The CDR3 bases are TGCGCCAGCAGCCAAGAACACAGGGGAAGGGGCAATGAGCAGTTCTTC. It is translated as CASSQEHRGRGNEQFF.

CDR3 sequence: CASSPPPRTGSYGYTF. DNA of the CDR3: TGTGCCAGCAGCCCCCCGCCCCGGACAGGGAGCTATGGCTACACCTTC. This chain connects TRBV7-2 to TRBJ1-2, with 8 bases lining up with TRBD1. This CDR3 comprises 16 residues. V gave up 5 bases and J gave up 4 bases; unmatched junction bases: 12. Per germline, CDR1 SGHTA and CDR2 FQGNSA. The full variable domain, its missing parts supplied by reference TRBV7-2 and TRBJ1-2, is GAGVSQSPSNKVTEKGKDVELRCDPISGHTALYWYRQSLGQGLEFLIYFQGNSAPDKSGLPSDRFSAERTGGSVSTLTIQRTQQEDSAVYLCASSPPPRTGSYGYTFGSGTRLTVV.

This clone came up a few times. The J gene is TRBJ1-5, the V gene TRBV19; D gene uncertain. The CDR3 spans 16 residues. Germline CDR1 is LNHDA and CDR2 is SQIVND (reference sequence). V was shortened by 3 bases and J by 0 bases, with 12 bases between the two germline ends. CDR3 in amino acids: CASSMHRGHSNQPQHF. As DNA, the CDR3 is TGTGCCAGTAGTATGCACAGAGGCCATAGCAATCAGCCCCAGCATTTT.

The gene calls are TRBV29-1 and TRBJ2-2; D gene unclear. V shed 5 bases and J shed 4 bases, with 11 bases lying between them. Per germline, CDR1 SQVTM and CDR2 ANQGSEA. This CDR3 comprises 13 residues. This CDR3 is CSVLVDPTGELFF. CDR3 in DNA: TGCAGCGTTCTTGTAGATCCCACCGGGGAGCTGTTTTTT.

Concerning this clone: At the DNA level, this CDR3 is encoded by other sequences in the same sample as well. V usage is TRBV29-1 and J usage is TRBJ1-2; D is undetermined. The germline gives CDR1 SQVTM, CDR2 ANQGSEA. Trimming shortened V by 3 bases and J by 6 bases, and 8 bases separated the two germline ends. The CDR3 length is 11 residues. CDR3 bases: TGCAGCGTTGAGGATCTAGATGGCTACACCTTC. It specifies CSVEDLDGYTF.

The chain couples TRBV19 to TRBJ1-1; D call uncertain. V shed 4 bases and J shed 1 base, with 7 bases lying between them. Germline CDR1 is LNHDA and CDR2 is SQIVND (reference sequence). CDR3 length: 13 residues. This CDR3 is CASSTVSNTEAFF. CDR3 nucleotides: TGTGCCAGTAGTACAGTTTCGAACACTGAAGCTTTCTTT. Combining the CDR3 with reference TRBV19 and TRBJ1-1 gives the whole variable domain DGGITQSPKYLFRKEGQNVTLSCEQNLNHDAMYWYRQDPGQGLRLIYYSQIVNDFQKGDIAEGYSVSREKKESFPLTVTSAQKNPTAFYLCASSTVSNTEAFFGQGTRLTVV.

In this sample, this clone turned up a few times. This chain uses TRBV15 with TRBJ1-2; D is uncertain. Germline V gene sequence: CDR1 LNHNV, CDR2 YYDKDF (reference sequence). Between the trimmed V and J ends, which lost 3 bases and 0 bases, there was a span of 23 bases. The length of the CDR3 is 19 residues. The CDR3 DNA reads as TGTGCCACCAGCAGCGGTCAAGATCTTGGACGGACTGCTAACTATGGCTACACCTTC. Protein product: CATSSGQDLGRTANYGYTF.

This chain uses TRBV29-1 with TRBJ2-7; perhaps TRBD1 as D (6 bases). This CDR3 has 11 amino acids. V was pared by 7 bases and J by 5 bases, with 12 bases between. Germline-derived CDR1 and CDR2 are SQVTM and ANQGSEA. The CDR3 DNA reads TGCAGCGCAGGGGTTTTGGACGAGCAGTACTTC. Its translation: CSAGVLDEQYF.

CDR3 sequence reads: CASGFMGPGETQYF. CDR3 nucleotides: TGTGCTAGTGGTTTTATGGGCCCGGGAGAGACCCAGTACTTC. The chain recombines TRBV12-5 with TRBJ2-5, with no clear D. The germline V and J ends were trimmed by 3 bases and 4 bases, with 12 bases remaining between them. Germline CDR1 and CDR2: LGHNT and FRNRAP. The CDR3 runs to 14 residues.

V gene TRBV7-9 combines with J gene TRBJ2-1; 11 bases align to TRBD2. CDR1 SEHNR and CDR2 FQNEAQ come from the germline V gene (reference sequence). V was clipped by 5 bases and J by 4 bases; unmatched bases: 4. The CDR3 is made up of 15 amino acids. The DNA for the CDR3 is TGTGCCAGCAGCAAAGCTAGCGGGGGGTACAATGAGCAGTTCTTC. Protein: CASSKASGGYNEQFF.

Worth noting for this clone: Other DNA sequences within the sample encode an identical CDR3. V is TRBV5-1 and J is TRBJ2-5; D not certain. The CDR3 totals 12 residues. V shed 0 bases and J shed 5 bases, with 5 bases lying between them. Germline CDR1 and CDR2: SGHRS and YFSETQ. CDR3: CASSLAGETQYF. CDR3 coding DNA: TGCGCCAGCAGCTTGGCCGGTGAGACCCAGTACTTC.

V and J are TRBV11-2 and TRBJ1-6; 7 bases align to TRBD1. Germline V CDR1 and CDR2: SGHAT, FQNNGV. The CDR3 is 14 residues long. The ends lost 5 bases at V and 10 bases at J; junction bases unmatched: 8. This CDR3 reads CASSPGQVQSPLHF. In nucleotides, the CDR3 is TGTGCCAGCAGCCCCGGACAGGTCCAGTCACCCCTCCACTTT.

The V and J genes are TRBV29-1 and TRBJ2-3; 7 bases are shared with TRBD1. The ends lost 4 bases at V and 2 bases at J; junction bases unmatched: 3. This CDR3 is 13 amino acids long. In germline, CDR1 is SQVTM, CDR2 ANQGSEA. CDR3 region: CSVGGQVTDTQYF. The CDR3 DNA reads TGCAGCGTTGGAGGACAGGTCACAGATACGCAGTATTTT.